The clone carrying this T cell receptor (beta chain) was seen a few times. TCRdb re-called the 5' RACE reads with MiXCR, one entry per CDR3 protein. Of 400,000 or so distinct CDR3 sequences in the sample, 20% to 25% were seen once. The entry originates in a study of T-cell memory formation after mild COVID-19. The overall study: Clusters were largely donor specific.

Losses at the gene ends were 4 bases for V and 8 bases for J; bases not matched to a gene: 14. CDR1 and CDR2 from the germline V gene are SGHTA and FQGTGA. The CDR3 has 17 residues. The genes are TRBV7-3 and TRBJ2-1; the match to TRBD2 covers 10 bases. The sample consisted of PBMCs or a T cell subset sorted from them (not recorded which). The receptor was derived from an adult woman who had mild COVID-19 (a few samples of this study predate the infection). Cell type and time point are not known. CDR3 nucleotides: TGTGCCAGCAGCTCGAACCGAATAGCGGGGGGAGGCGATGAGCAGTTCTTC. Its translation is CASSSNRIAGGGDEQFF.